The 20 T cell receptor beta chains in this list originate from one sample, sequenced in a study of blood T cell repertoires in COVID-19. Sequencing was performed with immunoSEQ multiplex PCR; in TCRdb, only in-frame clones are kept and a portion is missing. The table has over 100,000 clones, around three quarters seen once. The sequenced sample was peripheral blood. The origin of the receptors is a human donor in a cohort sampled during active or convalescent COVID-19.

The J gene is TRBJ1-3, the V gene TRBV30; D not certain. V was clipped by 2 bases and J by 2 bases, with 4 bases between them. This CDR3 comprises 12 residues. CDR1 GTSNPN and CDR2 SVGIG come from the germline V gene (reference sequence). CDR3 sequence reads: CAWSHAGNTIYF. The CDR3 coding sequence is TGTGCCTGGAGTCATGCTGGAAACACCATATATTTT.

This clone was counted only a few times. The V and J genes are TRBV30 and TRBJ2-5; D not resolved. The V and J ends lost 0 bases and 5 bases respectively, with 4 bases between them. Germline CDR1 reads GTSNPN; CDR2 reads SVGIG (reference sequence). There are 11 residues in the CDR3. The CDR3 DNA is TGTGCCTGGAGTGTACTTGAGACCCAGTACTTC. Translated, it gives CAWSVLETQYF. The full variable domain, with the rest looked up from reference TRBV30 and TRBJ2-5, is SQTIHQWPATLVQPVGSPLSLECTVEGTSNPNLYWYRQAAGRGLQLLFYSVGIGQISSEVPQNLSASRPQDRQFILSSKKLLLSDSGFYLCAWSVLETQYFGPGTRLLVL.

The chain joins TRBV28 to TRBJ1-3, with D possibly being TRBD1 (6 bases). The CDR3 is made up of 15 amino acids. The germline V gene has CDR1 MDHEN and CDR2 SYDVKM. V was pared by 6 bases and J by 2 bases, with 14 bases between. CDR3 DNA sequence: TGTGCCAGCAGGGCAGGGGTTCGGGCTGGAAACACCATATATTTT. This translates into CASRAGVRAGNTIYF.

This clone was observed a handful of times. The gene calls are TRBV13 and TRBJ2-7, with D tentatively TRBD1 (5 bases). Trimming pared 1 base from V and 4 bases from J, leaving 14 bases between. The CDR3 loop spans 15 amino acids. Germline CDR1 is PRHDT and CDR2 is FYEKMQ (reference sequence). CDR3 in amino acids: CASSLEGQPGYEQYF. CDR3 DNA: TGTGCCAGCAGCTTAGAGGGGCAGCCCGGATACGAGCAGTACTTC.

The CDR3 here is CASSRRTGTGYSPLHF. The CDR3 DNA follows: TGTGCCAGCAGTCGTAGAACCGGGACAGGGTATTCACCCCTCCACTTT. The V and J genes are TRBV27 and TRBJ1-6; 9 bases line up with TRBD1. The CDR3 has 16 residues. Germline assignment: CDR1 MNHEY and CDR2 SMNVEV (reference sequence). The V segment lost 5 bases and the J segment 8 bases; nucleotides outside the gene matches: 10.

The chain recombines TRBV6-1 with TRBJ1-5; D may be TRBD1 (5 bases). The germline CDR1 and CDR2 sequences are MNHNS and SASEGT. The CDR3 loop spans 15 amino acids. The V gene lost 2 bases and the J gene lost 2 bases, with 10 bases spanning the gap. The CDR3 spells CASSELRAGNQPQHF. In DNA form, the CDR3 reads TGTGCCAGCAGTGAACTCAGGGCGGGCAATCAGCCCCAGCATTTT.

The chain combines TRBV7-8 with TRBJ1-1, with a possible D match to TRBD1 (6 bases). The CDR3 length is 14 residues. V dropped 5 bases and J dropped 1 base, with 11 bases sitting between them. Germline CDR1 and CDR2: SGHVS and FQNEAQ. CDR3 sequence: CASSHDRPNTEAFF. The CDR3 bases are TGTGCCAGCAGCCATGACAGGCCGAACACTGAAGCTTTCTTT.

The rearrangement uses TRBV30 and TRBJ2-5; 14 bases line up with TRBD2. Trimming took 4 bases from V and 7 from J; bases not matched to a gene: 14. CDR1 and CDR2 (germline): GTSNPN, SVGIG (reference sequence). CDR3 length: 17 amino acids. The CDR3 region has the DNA TGTGCCTGGACTCGAGGACTAGCGGGAGGCCTCCGGGGGACCCAGTACTTC. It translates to CAWTRGLAGGLRGTQYF.

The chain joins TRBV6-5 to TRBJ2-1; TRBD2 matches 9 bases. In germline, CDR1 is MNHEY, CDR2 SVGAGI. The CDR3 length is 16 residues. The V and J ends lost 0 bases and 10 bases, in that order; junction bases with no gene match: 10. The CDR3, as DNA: TGTGCCAGCAGTTACTCCGGTCGCGGGGGGGCCAGGGAGCAGTTCTTC. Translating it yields CASSYSGRGGAREQFF.

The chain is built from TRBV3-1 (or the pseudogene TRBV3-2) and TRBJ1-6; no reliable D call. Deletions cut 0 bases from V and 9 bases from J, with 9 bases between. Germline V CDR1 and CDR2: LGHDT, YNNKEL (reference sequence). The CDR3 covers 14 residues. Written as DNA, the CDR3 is TGTGCCAGCAGCCAAGAGAGGGTCCGTTCACCCCTCCACTTT. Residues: CASSQERVRSPLHF.

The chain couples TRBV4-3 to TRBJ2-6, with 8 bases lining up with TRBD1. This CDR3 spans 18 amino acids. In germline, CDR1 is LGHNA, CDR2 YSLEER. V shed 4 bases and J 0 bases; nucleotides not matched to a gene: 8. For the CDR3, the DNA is TGCGCCAGCAGCCCACAGGGGGGTCAAACCTCTGGGGCCAACGTCCTGACTTTC. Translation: CASSPQGGQTSGANVLTF.

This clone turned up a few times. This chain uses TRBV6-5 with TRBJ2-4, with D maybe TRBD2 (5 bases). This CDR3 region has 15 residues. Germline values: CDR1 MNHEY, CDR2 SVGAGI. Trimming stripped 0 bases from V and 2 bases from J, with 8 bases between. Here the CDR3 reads CASSYSTGTKNIQYF. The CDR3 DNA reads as TGTGCCAGCAGTTACTCTACCGGGACCAAAAACATTCAGTACTTC.

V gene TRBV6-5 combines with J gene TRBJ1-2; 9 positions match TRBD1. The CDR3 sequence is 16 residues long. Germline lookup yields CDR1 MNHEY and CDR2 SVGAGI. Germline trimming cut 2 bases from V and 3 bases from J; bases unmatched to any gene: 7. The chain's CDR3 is CASSYPATGGYYGYTF. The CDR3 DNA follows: TGTGCCAGCAGTTACCCAGCGACAGGGGGGTACTATGGCTACACCTTC.

CDR3: CAISTLGTSGINEQFF. The CDR3 DNA sequence: TGTGCCATCAGTACACTCGGGACTAGCGGGATCAATGAGCAGTTCTTC. The chain has TRBV10-3 and TRBJ2-1; 13 bases agree with TRBD2. Germline CDR1 and CDR2: ENHRY and SYGVKD. V lost 5 bases to trimming and J lost 6 bases; unmatched junction nucleotides: 7. CDR3 length: 16 amino acids.

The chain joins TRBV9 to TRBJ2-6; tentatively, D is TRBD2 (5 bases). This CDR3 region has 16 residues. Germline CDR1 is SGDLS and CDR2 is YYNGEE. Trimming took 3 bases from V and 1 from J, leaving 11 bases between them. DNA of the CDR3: TGTGCCAGCAGCGATACCAGGAGGTCTGGGGCCAACGTCCTGACTTTC. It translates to CASSDTRRSGANVLTF.

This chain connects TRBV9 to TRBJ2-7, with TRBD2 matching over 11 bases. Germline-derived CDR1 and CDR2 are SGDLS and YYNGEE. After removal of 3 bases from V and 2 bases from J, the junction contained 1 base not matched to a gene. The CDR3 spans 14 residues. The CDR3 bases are TGTGCCAGCAGCGAGACTAGCGGGGCCTACGAGCAGTACTTC. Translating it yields CASSETSGAYEQYF.

The CDR3 DNA sequence: TGTGCCAGCAGCTTAGGAGCCTCGGGGAGTTTTGGCACAGATACGCAGTATTTT. This translates into CASSLGASGSFGTDTQYF. The V gene is TRBV11-3, the J gene TRBJ2-3; D possibly corresponds to TRBD2 (5 bases). The CDR3 extends over 18 amino acids. V was shortened by 1 base and J by 1 base, with 18 bases between the two germline ends. Germline V gene lookup returns CDR1 SGHNT and CDR2 YENEEA. Filled out from reference TRBV11-3 and TRBJ2-3, the complete variable domain reads EAGVVQSPRYKIIEKKQPVAFWCNPISGHNTLYWYLQNLGQGPELLIRYENEEAVDDSQLPKDRFSAERLKGVDSTLKIQPAELGDSAVYLCASSLGASGSFGTDTQYFGPGTRLTVL.

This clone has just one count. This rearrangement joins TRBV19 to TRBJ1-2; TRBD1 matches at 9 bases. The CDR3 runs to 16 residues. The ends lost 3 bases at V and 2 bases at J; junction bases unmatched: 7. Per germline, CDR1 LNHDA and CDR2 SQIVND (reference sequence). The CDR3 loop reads CASSIIAGQGNYGYTF. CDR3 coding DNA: TGTGCCAGTAGTATCATAGCGGGACAGGGCAACTATGGCTACACCTTC.

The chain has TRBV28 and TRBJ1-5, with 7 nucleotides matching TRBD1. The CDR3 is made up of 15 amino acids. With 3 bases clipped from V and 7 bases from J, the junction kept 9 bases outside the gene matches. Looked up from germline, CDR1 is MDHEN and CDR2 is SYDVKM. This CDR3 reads CASSFGGGAGQPQHF. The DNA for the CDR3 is TGTGCCAGCAGTTTCGGAGGGGGCGCGGGGCAGCCCCAGCATTTT.

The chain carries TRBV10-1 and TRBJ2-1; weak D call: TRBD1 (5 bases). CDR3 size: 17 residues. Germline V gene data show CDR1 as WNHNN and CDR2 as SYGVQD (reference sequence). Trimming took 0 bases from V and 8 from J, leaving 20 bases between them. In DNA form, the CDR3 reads TGCGCCAGCAGTGAGTCGAAGGGGCTCCGGCCGGTGTATGAGCAGTTCTTC. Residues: CASSESKGLRPVYEQFF.